Sequencing of this TCR beta chain was carried out in a study of early T cells in non-severe SARS-CoV-2 infection. Study background: The input, bulk RNA from unsorted whole blood, was sequenced, and chains were unpaired. Notes on the study in general: Matches to VDJdb favored anti-spike CD8 responses and missed private and CD4 specificities.

Attachment of unique molecular identifiers was made to individual cDNA molecules. In TCRdb, the 5' RACE reads were re-called with MiXCR into one record per CDR3 protein. The repertoire holds roughly 66,000 distinct CDR3 sequences, with roughly 10% as singletons. With respect to this clonotype: Its specificity is not known.

Germline CDR1 and CDR2: SGDLS and YYNGEE. The CDR3 covers 15 residues. V shed 0 bases and J shed 4 bases, with 12 bases lying between them. The TCR originated in an adult who was a healthcare worker with PCR-confirmed SARS-CoV-2 infection or an uninfected control (not recorded which). Material: whole blood. The chain has TRBV9 and TRBJ2-3; either TRBD1 or TRBD2 may supply D (5 bases each). The CDR3 nucleotides are TGTGCCAGCAGCGTAGGTCTGAGGGGCCCAGATACGCAGTATTTT. Amino acid sequence: CASSVGLRGPDTQYF.